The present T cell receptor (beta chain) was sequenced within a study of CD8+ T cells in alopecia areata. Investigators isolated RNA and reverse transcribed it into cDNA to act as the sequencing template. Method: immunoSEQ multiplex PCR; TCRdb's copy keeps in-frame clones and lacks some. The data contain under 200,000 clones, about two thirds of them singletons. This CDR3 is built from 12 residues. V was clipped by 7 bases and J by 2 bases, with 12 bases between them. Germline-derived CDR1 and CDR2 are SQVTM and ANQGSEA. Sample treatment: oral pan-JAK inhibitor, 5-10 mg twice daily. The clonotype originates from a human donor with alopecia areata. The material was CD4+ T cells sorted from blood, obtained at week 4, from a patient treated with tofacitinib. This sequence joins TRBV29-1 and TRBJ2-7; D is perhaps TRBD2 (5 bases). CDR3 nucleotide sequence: TGCAGCGCCGGCGGGTCTCCCTACGAGCAGTACTTC. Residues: CSAGGSPYEQYF.